These 7 T cell receptor beta chains originate from one sample sequenced in a study of blood T cell repertoires in COVID-19. Generated by immunoSEQ multiplex PCR, the TCRdb table keeps only in-frame clones and is missing some. Here the sample spans 70,000 to 80,000 clones, around 93% being singletons. Sequencing used peripheral blood. These receptors came from a woman aged 55-69 years with active COVID-19.

The chain joins TRBV18 to TRBJ1-1; D remains unclear. The ends were cut back, 2 bases at V and 1 base at J, with 5 bases in the middle. The germline V gene has CDR1 KGHSH and CDR2 LQKENI. This CDR3 comprises 13 residues. The chain's CDR3 is CASSPSKNTEAFF. As DNA, the CDR3 is TGTGCCAGCTCACCATCCAAGAACACTGAAGCTTTCTTT.

The chain uses TRBV10-2 and TRBJ2-7, with TRBD1 matching over 7 bases. This CDR3 is 12 amino acids long. The germline V gene encodes CDR1 WSHSY and CDR2 SAAADI. The trim removed 5 bases at V and 7 bases at J, leaving 5 bases unmatched. The CDR3 DNA is TGCGCCAGCAGTAGACAGGGATGGGAGCAGTACTTC. Protein sequence: CASSRQGWEQYF.

The chain employs TRBV29-1 and TRBJ1-1, with TRBD1 matching over 11 bases. The CDR3 is 15 residues long. Germline V gene lookup returns CDR1 SQVTM and CDR2 ANQGSEA. V was pared by 5 bases and J by 1 base, with 6 bases of the junction left unmatched. The CDR3 loop is CSVQDRGPRNTEAFF. CDR3 DNA sequence: TGCAGCGTTCAGGACAGGGGGCCCAGGAACACTGAAGCTTTCTTT.

The chain has TRBV28 and TRBJ1-3; the D is unclear. This CDR3 has 13 residues. V shed 4 bases and J shed 5 bases, with 9 bases lying between them. Germline assignment: CDR1 MDHEN and CDR2 SYDVKM. CDR3 in DNA: TGTGCCAGCAGTTCCTTGAGGCGAAACACCATATATTTT. Amino acid sequence: CASSSLRRNTIYF.

This clone came up once. The rearrangement links TRBV11-2 to TRBJ1-1, with D maybe TRBD1 (6 bases). V was cut by 3 bases and J by 1 base, with 15 bases left in between. CDR1 SGHAT and CDR2 FQNNGV come from the germline V gene. This CDR3 has 16 residues. The CDR3, as DNA: TGTGCCAGCAGCTTTCACAGGGTCGTGGGGAACACTGAAGCTTTCTTT. It specifies CASSFHRVVGNTEAFF.

This clone was counted a single time. The chain employs TRBV7-2 and TRBJ2-7; D may be TRBD1 (6 bases). The CDR3 length is 15 residues. Germline V gene sequence: CDR1 SGHTA, CDR2 FQGNSA. V dropped 1 base and J dropped 2 bases, with 12 bases sitting between them. CDR3 loop: CASSLVVDSPYEQYF. CDR3 nucleotide sequence: TGTGCCAGCAGCTTAGTGGTGGACAGTCCCTACGAGCAGTACTTC.

This clone showed up just once. V usage is TRBV19 and J usage is TRBJ2-1; no clear D gene. The CDR3 is 12 residues long. Trimming removed 0 bases from V and 7 bases from J, with 4 bases in between. Germline assignment: CDR1 LNHDA and CDR2 SQIVND (reference sequence). Written as DNA, the CDR3 is TGTGCCAGTAGTATAGACGGGAATGAGCAGTTCTTC. It codes for CASSIDGNEQFF.